This T cell receptor beta chain was identified during a study of blood T cell repertoires in COVID-19. Assay: immunoSEQ multiplex PCR; the TCRdb copy retains only in-frame clones and omits some. The sample has tens of thousands of clones, more than 85% seen once; the top ten hold about 14%. This clonotype originated in a man between 65 and 85 years old with active or convalescent COVID-19. Sequenced material: peripheral blood.

CDR3 region: CASRGRLAQETQYF. DNA of the CDR3: TGTGCCAGCAGGGGAAGACTAGCGCAAGAGACCCAGTACTTC. The V call is TRBV6-5, the J call TRBJ2-5, with 8 bases matching TRBD2. This CDR3 region has 14 residues. V trimming: 6 bases; J trimming: 2 bases; junction bases outside the gene matches: 5. Germline CDR1 is MNHEY and CDR2 is SVGAGI.